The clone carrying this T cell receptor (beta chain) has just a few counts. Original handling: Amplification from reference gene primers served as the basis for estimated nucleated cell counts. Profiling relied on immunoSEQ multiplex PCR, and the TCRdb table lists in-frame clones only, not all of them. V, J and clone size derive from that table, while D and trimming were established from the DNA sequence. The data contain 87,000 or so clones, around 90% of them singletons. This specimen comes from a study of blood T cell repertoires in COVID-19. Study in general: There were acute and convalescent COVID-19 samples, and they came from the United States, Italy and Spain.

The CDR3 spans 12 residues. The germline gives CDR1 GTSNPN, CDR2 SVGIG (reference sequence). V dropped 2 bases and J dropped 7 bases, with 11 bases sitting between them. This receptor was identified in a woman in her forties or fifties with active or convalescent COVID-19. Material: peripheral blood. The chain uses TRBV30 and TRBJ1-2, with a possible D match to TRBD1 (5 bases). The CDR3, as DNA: TGTGCCTGGAGTCCAGGGTTGGGTGGCTACACCTTC. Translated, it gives CAWSPGLGGYTF.